This TCR beta chain was sequenced during a study of blood T cell repertoires in COVID-19 (dated by TCRdb to 2020 to 2022). For context, the study as a whole: Recovered participants in ImmuneRACE Cohort 3 were defined by two consecutive negative NP/OP PCR tests, clearance by a healthcare professional, or resolution of symptoms. Deeply sampled blood TCRbeta repertoires from subjects exposed to, actively infected with, or recovered from COVID-19 were included in the dataset. Sample metadata almost always included a de-identified subject ID, COVID-19 status, age in years and sex. The material from the prospective study consisted of cDNA or gDNA derived from T cells, B-cell-depleted T cells, or PBMCs. Samples covering the acute and convalescent phases of COVID-19 were provided by collaborators in the United States, Italy and Spain. The samples were drawn from the first 160 participants of the ongoing ImmuneRACE study and from roughly 1,300 subjects provided by 6 global collaborators. Where available, HLA class I and class II types were taken from metadata supplied by the sample provider and were not determined by assay-based typing. The repertoires were made available in a free public database intended to serve as a resource for research on the immune response to SARS-CoV-2. Overall study results and their limits: How much clinical and demographic metadata was included differed by source and by participant, and the metadata was provided uncurated.

At the junction V is shortened by 6 bases and J by 9 bases; bases outside the gene matches: 14. Inclusive of the bounding cysteine and phenylalanine, the CDR3 is 15 residues long. Just CDR3 DNA is preserved here, 45 bases in frame from base 1. CDR1 MDHEN and CDR2 SYDVKM were looked up in the germline V gene. TCRbeta CDR3 regions were amplified from genomic DNA using the immunoSEQ Assay, a bias-controlled multiplex PCR. The authors' pipeline ran thus. The number of nucleated cells in each sample was estimated by amplification of reference gene primers within the assay. Sequence reads were collapsed and filtered to measure the absolute abundance of every unique TCRbeta CDR3 rearrangement. For each sample, productive Simpson clonality was calculated as the square root of Simpson's diversity index over productive rearrangements. The table comes from immuneACCESS by way of TCRdb, which keeps in-frame sequences with V and J called. Part of the clones is missing from these tables; in studies checked, under half for an unresolved V gene and the rest for unknown reasons. V and J calls and clone size are as listed in that table; D and trimming were resolved from the DNA. This sample holds 330,000 or so clones; more than 75% were observed only once. Approximately 1.9% of the sample belongs to the ten largest clones.

The table lists this clone with a few counts. Its antigen is unknown. Base quality data are lacking; no much larger clone is found one base away. In the prospective study, participants were 18 to 89 years old, resided in 24 geographic areas of the United States, and were enrolled through a virtual design. Cohort assignment in the prospective study relied on participant-reported clinical history from a screening survey and a study questionnaire. In the prospective study, whole blood, serum and a nasopharyngeal or oropharyngeal swab were collected from each participant by mobile phlebotomists. Over a roughly 2-month period, participants in the prospective study had the option of providing additional blood draws and questionnaires. Before DNA extraction, prospective study blood samples were shipped either frozen or at room temperature.

This sequence uses TRBV28 and TRBJ2-1; 7 nucleotides in the junction match TRBD2. This clonotype was sampled from a man in his forties in a cohort exposed to, infected with or recovered from COVID-19 (not recorded which). Sequencing was performed on PBMCs or T cells enriched from blood (not recorded which). The nucleotide sequence is TGTGCCAGCAGCCCCCTAGCGGAGGATTCTGGTGAGCAGTTCTTC. Its protein reads: CASSPLAEDSGEQFF.